The sequence of this TCR beta chain was determined in a study of shared clonotypes between healthy human individuals. This clone was counted a few times. Germline assignment: CDR1 LNHDA and CDR2 SQIVND (reference sequence). The CDR3 contains 15 residues. J gave up 5 bases and V 11 bases, and 15 bases lay outside the gene matches. Data came from immunoSEQ multiplex PCR; TCRdb stores just in-frame clones and leaves some out. Of around 940,000 clones in the sample, about three quarters are singletons; the top ten hold roughly 1.5%. The TCR was taken from a man aged 18 to 30 in good health. The rearrangement uses TRBV19 and TRBJ2-7; 10 bases line up with TRBD2. Sequencing was done on a sample of memory CD4+ T cells sorted from blood. Documented subset: CD45RA-negative fraction. CDR3 residues: CARAVASGSPDEQYF. CDR3 nucleotide sequence: TGTGCCCGTGCTGTCGCTAGCGGGAGTCCCGACGAGCAGTACTTC.